These T cell receptor beta chains were read from a single sample in a study of cytotoxic CD8 clonotypes in ibrutinib-treated CLL. Using immunoSEQ multiplex PCR, the repertoire was profiled, and TCRdb retains in-frame clones only, with some absent. The sample shows about 140,000 clones, 70% to 80% of them seen only once. Sample: PBMCs, taken after 12 months of ibrutinib treatment. The receptor source for this set is a human donor with chronic lymphocytic leukemia. Each CDR3 is given with its conserved first and last residue. The order of the fields is J gene, clone size, V gene, D gene, CDR3 protein, CDR3 DNA. A D gene is named only where the DNA matches it firmly. The size entry is marked missing in some rows and otherwise reads once, few, many or a size class.

TRBJ2-7 NA TRBV11-1 NA CASSFQVSTYEQYF TGTGCCAGCAGCTTTCAGGTTTCAACCTACGAGCAGTACTTC
TRBJ2-7 once TRBV6-4 NA CASSREQGYEQYF TGTGCCAGCAGCCGGGAGCAGGGCTACGAGCAGTACTTC
TRBJ2-7 NA TRBV6-5 NA CASSTPYRSYEQYF TGTGCCAGCAGCACACCCTACAGGTCCTACGAGCAGTACTTC
TRBJ1-5 NA TRBV6-1 TRBD1 CASSEDVIGGGYQPQHF TGTGCCAGCAGTGAAGACGTGATAGGGGGCGGGTATCAGCCCCAGCATTTT
TRBJ2-5 NA TRBV21-1 NA CASSNGQGETQYF TGTGCCAGCAGCAACGGGCAGGGTGAGACCCAGTACTTC
TRBJ2-3 NA TRBV4-1 TRBD1 CASSHPGQGRSDTQYF TGCGCCAGCAGCCACCCGGGACAGGGGAGGTCGGATACGCAGTATTTT
TRBJ2-3 NA TRBV7-3 TRBD2 CASSLTTSGRAGKTQYF TGTGCCAGCAGCCTCACGACTAGCGGGAGGGCCGGAAAGACGCAGTATTTT
TRBJ2-5 NA TRBV2 TRBD2 CASSEARLAGMYQETQYF TGTGCCAGCAGTGAAGCCCGTCTAGCGGGGATGTACCAAGAGACCCAGTACTTC
TRBJ1-2 few TRBV7-9 NA CASSPRTRAYGYTF TGTGCCAGCAGCCCCCGGACGAGGGCCTATGGCTACACCTTC
TRBJ2-7 NA TRBV7-6 NA CASSGGPGSYEQYF TGTGCCAGCAGCGGCGGGCCAGGTTCCTACGAGCAGTACTTC
TRBJ1-2 NA TRBV2 NA CASSDQAYGYTF TGTGCCAGCAGTGACCAGGCTTATGGCTACACCTTC
TRBJ1-5 NA TRBV27 NA CASSLSSFDQPQHF TGTGCCAGCAGTTTATCGTCCTTTGATCAGCCCCAGCATTTT
TRBJ2-7 NA TRBV6-4 TRBD1 CASSVRTGGSYEQYF TGTGCCAGCAGTGTAAGGACAGGGGGAAGCTACGAGCAGTACTTC
TRBJ2-7 NA TRBV10-3 TRBD1 CAISEPGQGAWEQYF TGTGCCATCAGTGAGCCGGGACAGGGGGCCTGGGAGCAGTACTTC
TRBJ2-7 once TRBV5-6 NA CASSLGLGPYEQYF TGTGCCAGCAGCTTGGGTCTGGGCCCCTACGAGCAGTACTTC
TRBJ2-7 NA TRBV7-9 NA CASGISGSYEQYF TGTGCCAGCGGTATCTCGGGCTCCTACGAGCAGTACTTC
TRBJ1-2 NA TRBV28 TRBD1 CASSRDRYRLGYTF TGTGCCAGCAGTCGGGACAGATACCGTCTCGGCTACACCTTC
TRBJ1-1 NA TRBV10-3 TRBD1 CAISESKTGANTEAFF TGTGCCATCAGTGAGTCGAAGACAGGGGCGAACACTGAAGCTTTCTTT
TRBJ2-1 NA TRBV4-3 NA CASSQARVNNEQFF TGCGCCAGCAGCCAAGCCAGGGTAAACAATGAGCAGTTCTTC
TRBJ1-5 NA TRBV7-2 TRBD1 CASSLAAQGNYQPQHF TGTGCCAGCAGCTTAGCCGCACAGGGGAACTATCAGCCCCAGCATTTT
TRBJ2-7 NA TRBV7-9 NA CASSLVGGVTYEQYF TGTGCCAGCAGCTTAGTGGGGGGAGTAACGTACGAGCAGTACTTC